These T cell receptor beta chains were read from a single sample in a study of regulatory T cells in long-lasting Graves disease. Via MiXCR, TCRdb re-called the multiplex PCR reads, giving one row per CDR3 protein. This repertoire shows approximately 460,000 distinct CDR3 sequences, 15% to 20% found once; its top ten account for over 8.5%. The same data also contributed to another study, on T cells in Graves' hyperthyroidism and ophthalmopathy.

Here the sequenced sample was peripheral blood mononuclear cells (PBMCs), taken at new diagnosis, from a patient treated with antithyroid drugs. These receptors all come from a woman in her twenties or thirties with Graves disease. Both conserved end residues are part of each CDR3. A D gene is named only where the DNA matches it firmly. Clone size is not always given. Where it is, it says once, few, many or a class for expanded clones.

>TRBJ1-2|.|14|TRBD1|TRBV10-2
TGCGCCAGCAGCTTCCGTGGGGACAGGGGTGGCTACACCTTC
CASSFRGDRGGYTF
>TRBJ2-1|few|15|TRBD2|TRBV20-1
TGCAGTGCTAGTGCGGAACTAGCGACTTACAATGAGCAGTTCTTC
CSASAELATYNEQFF
>TRBJ1-5|many|14|.|TRBV18
TGTGCCAGCTCACGGGGGCCGGAGAATCAGCCCCAGCATTTT
CASSRGPENQPQHF
>TRBJ1-5|few|14|.|TRBV19
TGTGCCAGTAGTGAGCCTCTGGGCAATCAGCCCCAGCATTTT
CASSEPLGNQPQHF
>TRBJ2-5|many|11|.|TRBV20-1
TGCAGTGCTAGAGGGCCGGAGGCCCAGTACTTC
CSARGPEAQYF
>TRBJ1-1|many|14|.|TRBV18
TGTGCCAGCTCTCCTAACGGGGGACTCCCTGAAGCTTTCTTT
CASSPNGGLPEAFF
>TRBJ1-2|many|13|.|TRBV30
TGTGCCTGGAACTTCCAGGGCTCTGGTGGCTACACCTTC
CAWNFQGSGGYTF
>TRBJ2-1|many|19|TRBD2|TRBV6-2/TRBV6-3
TGTGCCAGCAGCCTTCCGACTAGCGGGAGGGTGAATAGGTGGAATGAGCAGTTCTTC
CASSLPTSGRVNRWNEQFF
>TRBJ2-1|.|17|.|TRBV6-2/TRBV6-3
TGTGCCAGCAGTTACTCCTCCGATTACGCTAACTACAATGAGCAGTTCTTC
CASSYSSDYANYNEQFF
>TRBJ2-7|many|14|TRBD1|TRBV30
TGTGCCTGGAACCCGGGACAGGGGTCTCACGAGCAGTACTTC
CAWNPGQGSHEQYF
>TRBJ2-5|many|14|.|TRBV6-5
TGTGCCAGCAGTTATGGCGGGAAGCAAGAGACCCAGTACTTC
CASSYGGKQETQYF
>TRBJ2-7|many|15|TRBD1|TRBV3-1
TGTGCCAGCAGCCAGGGGACAGGGGGAGCCTACGAGCAGTACTTC
CASSQGTGGAYEQYF
>TRBJ1-6|.|14|TRBD1|TRBV30
TGTGCCTGGAGTGTCGGACAGGGTGGTTCACCCCCCCACTTT
CAWSVGQGGSPPHF
>TRBJ2-2|many|15|.|TRBV5-1
TGCGCCAGCACCCTTAGCGGAGGGAACACCGGGGAGCTGTTTTTT
CASTLSGGNTGELFF
>TRBJ1-2|.|14|.|TRBV9
TGTGCCAGCAGCGTAGGGCCAGGATACTATGGCTACACCTTC
CASSVGPGYYGYTF
>TRBJ2-1|many|19|.|TRBV9
TGTGCCAGCAGCGTAGAGAAGCAGCGTACACCGAGCTCCTACAATGAGCAGTTCTTC
CASSVEKQRTPSSYNEQFF
>TRBJ1-2|.|14|.|TRBV20-1
TGCAGTGCTAGAGTCCCCTTGAAGGGGGATGGCTACACCTTC
CSARVPLKGDGYTF
>TRBJ2-2|few|15|.|TRBV4-1
TGCGCCAGCAGCCACCCAGGACGGAACACCGGGGAGCTGTTTTTT
CASSHPGRNTGELFF
>TRBJ1-1|many|15|TRBD1|TRBV5-1
TGCGCCAGCTGCCCAGAGACAGGGACTTGGACTGAAGCTTTCTTT
CASCPETGTWTEAFF
>TRBJ2-3|.|14|.|TRBV18
TGTGCCAGCTCACCCGTACAGAGCACAGATACGCAGTATTTT
CASSPVQSTDTQYF
>TRBJ2-7|.|15|.|TRBV5-6
TGTGCCAGCAGCTTGGGGGTCCGCCGGGCCTACGAGCAGTACTTC
CASSLGVRRAYEQYF
>TRBJ1-4|many|14|.|TRBV18
TGTGCCAGCTCACCAGACACTCATAATGAAAAACTGTTTTTT
CASSPDTHNEKLFF
>TRBJ2-7|many|15|.|TRBV20-1
TGCAGTGCTAGAGCCCCTAGGGAGAGGAGCTACGAGCAGTACTTC
CSARAPRERSYEQYF
>TRBJ1-5|few|16|TRBD1|TRBV6-2/TRBV6-3
TGTGCCAGCAGTTACGCCAGGGGGGATAGCAATCAGCCCCAGCATTTT
CASSYARGDSNQPQHF
>TRBJ2-7|.|15|.|TRBV7-9
TGTGCCAGCAGGGACCCGGGCCTAGCTAGGAACGAGCAGTACTTC
CASRDPGLARNEQYF
>TRBJ2-7|many|16|.|TRBV9
TGTGCCAGCAGCGACCACCGGGCCTCGGGCGACTACGAGCAGTACTTC
CASSDHRASGDYEQYF
>TRBJ2-2|.|16|.|TRBV20-1
TGCAGTGCTAGAGAGGTCGGAGGGAAGGGCGCCGGGGAGCTGTTTTTT
CSAREVGGKGAGELFF
>TRBJ1-1|many|13|.|TRBV10-3
TGTGCCATCAGCGGGGCCATGAACACTGAAGCTTTCTTT
CAISGAMNTEAFF
>TRBJ1-1|.|16|.|TRBV12-3/TRBV12-4
TGTGCCAGCAGTTTAGCGATGGGCTCACAGAGAACTGAAGCTTTCTTT
CASSLAMGSQRTEAFF
>TRBJ2-1|few|15|.|TRBV5-5
TGTGCCAGCAGCTTGGAGGCTGGGTATGGGAATGAGCAGTTCTTC
CASSLEAGYGNEQFF
>TRBJ2-2|few|16|.|TRBV11-2
TGTGCCAGCAGCATCCGGATCCAGGATTTCACCGGGGAGCTGTTTTTT
CASSIRIQDFTGELFF
>TRBJ2-1|many|16|TRBD1|TRBV11-2
TGTGCCAGCAGTTTAGGAGGGACAGGGGGCTACAATGAGCAGTTCTTC
CASSLGGTGGYNEQFF
>TRBJ2-2|many|14|TRBD1|TRBV18
TGTGCCAGCTCGGGACAGCAGAGCACCGGGGAGCTGTTTTTT
CASSGQQSTGELFF
>TRBJ2-1|.|13|.|TRBV24-1
TGTGCCACCAGTGATTTAGGGCGGTTTGGGCGGTTCTTC
CATSDLGRFGRFF